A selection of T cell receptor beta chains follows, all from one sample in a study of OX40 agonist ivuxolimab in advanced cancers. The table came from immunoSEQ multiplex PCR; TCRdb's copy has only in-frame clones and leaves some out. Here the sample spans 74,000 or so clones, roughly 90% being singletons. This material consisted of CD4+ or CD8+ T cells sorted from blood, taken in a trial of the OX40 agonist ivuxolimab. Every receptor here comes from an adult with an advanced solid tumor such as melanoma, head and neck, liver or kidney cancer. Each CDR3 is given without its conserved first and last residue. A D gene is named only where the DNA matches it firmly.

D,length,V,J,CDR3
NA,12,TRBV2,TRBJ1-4,ASRKQGGNEKLF
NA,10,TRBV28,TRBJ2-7,ASSSWTEPGY
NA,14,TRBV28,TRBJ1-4,ASSRTQGRLNEKLF
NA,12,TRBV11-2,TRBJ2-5,ASSFFGPGETQY
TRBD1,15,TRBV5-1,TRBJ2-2,ASSLGYRDSNTGELF
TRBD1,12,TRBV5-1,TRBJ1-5,ASSTGGLDQPQH
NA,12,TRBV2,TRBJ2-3,ASSEVARTDTQY
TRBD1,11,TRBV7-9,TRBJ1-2,ASSFGQGDGYT
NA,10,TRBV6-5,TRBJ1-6,ASTQGRLPLH
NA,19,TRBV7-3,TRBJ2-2,ASSLRVLGSRRNANTGELF
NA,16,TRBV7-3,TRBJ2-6,ASSSRTGGDSGANVLT
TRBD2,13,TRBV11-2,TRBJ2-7,ASSFNSGRTYEQY
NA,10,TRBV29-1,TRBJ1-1,SADRMNTEAF
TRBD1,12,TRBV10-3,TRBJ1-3,AIRGQVSGNTIY
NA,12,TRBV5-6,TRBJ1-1,ASSLKGGDTEAF
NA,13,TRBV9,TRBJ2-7,ASSVGPQEGIPKY
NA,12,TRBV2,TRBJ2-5,ASSGTSGGETQY
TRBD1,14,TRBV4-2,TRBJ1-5,ASSREGQGAGQPQH
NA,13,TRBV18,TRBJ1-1,ASSPSPIGNTEAF
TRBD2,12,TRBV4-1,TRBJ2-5,ASSQGLFRQTQY
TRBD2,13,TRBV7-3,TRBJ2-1,ASSLGAGSYNEQF
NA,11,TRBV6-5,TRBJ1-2,ASSYWAGNGYT
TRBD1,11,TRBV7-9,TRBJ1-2,ASSPQGNYGYT
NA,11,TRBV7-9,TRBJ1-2,ASSSGDGYGYT
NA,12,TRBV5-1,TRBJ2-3,ASSFMSGTDTQY
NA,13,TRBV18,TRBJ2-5,ASSPRVTEQETQY
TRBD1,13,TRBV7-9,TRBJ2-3,ASSSRDRRMDTQY
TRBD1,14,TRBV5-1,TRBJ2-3,ASSFTGAASTDTQY
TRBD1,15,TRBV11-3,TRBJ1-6,ASSIPPRTGDNSPLH
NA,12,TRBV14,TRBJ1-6,ASSQGREYSPLH
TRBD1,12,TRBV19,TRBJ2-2,ASSRTGNTGELF